This TCR beta chain was captured in a study of blood T cell repertoires in COVID-19. Study as a whole: Donors in the United States, Italy and Spain gave samples during acute or convalescent COVID-19. Nucleic acid was either cDNA or gDNA, and it came from T cells, B-cell-depleted T cells, or PBMCs.

Authors' analysis steps: Amplification of reference gene primers provided the estimated nucleated cell counts. Sequencing used immunoSEQ multiplex PCR; TCRdb keeps in-frame clones, though not all of them. V, J and clone size are those of that table, while D and trimming were read from the DNA. This sample has 200,000 to 250,000 clones, with roughly 85% found just once. V trimming: 6 bases; J trimming: 0 bases; junction bases outside the gene matches: 6. CDR1 and CDR2 (germline): MNHEY, SMNVEV (reference sequence). This CDR3 is 15 amino acids long. V gene TRBV27 combines with J gene TRBJ2-3; 7 bases align to TRBD2. The specimen sequenced was peripheral blood. The clonotype was recovered from a woman of 80 years or more with acute or convalescent COVID-19. CDR3: CASRGRGWSTDTQYF. The CDR3, as DNA: TGTGCCAGCAGGGGGCGGGGGTGGAGCACAGATACGCAGTATTTT.